The 10 T cell receptor beta chains given below trace back to one sample, sequenced in a study of regulatory T cells in long-lasting Graves disease. Time point meaning: persistent/refractory GD, antithyroid drugs over 5 years with positive TRAb. Scientists built the TCR library using RNA that was extracted from PBMCs. Library construction for TCR beta used iRepertoire HTBI primers and Arm-PCR of CDR3 regions. TCRdb used MiXCR to reprocess the multiplex PCR reads, holding one entry per CDR3 protein. The data show about 420,000 distinct CDR3 sequences, about 20% seen once. The sample consisted of peripheral blood mononuclear cells (PBMCs), taken when the disease was refractory, from a patient treated with antithyroid drugs. Source of these receptors: a female donor with Graves disease.

This clonotype was detected only once. A junction end diverges from the germline sequence, so it may reflect a read error. This chain connects TRBV5-1 to TRBJ1-1, with unresolved D. The germline gives CDR1 SGHRS, CDR2 YFSETQ. There are 15 residues in the CDR3. DNA for the CDR3: TGTGCCAGCAGCTCAGCGACGGAGTTTAACACTGAAGCTTTCTTT. Amino acids: CASSSATEFNTEAFF.

This clonotype occurred a few times. The chain is built from TRBV30 and TRBJ2-7; TRBD2 agrees at 11 bases. The germline gives CDR1 GTSNPN, CDR2 SVGIG (reference sequence). The CDR3 contains 13 residues. V lost 4 bases, J lost 4 bases, and 3 bases stayed unmatched. The CDR3 coding sequence is TGTGCCTGGATGGCTAGCGGGAGGTACGAGCAGTACTTC. Translated, it gives CAWMASGRYEQYF.

In its sample, this clonotype was seen many times. As DNA, the CDR3 is TGTGCCACCAGCGACAGGGGTTATGGCTACACCTTC. As protein: CATSDRGYGYTF. The V gene is TRBV24-1, the J gene TRBJ1-2; 8 bases map to TRBD1. The CDR3 loop spans 12 amino acids. The J segment lost 5 bases and the V segment lost 7 bases, leaving 2 bases of the junction unmatched. Looked up from germline, CDR1 is KGHDR and CDR2 is SFDVKD.

The chain employs TRBV6-1 and TRBJ1-4, with 7 positions matching TRBD1. The J segment lost 8 bases and the V segment lost 5 bases, leaving 5 bases of the junction unmatched. CDR1 and CDR2 from the germline V gene are MNHNS and SASEGT. There are 13 residues in the CDR3. The CDR3 DNA follows: TGTGCCAGCAGTCGGGGACAGCGGGAAAAACTGTTTTTT. Its protein product is CASSRGQREKLFF.

V is TRBV7-8 and J is TRBJ2-2; tentatively, D is TRBD2 (5 bases). The germline V and J ends were trimmed by 3 bases and 4 bases, with 9 bases remaining between them. Germline CDR1 is SGHVS and CDR2 is FQNEAQ. The CDR3 has 14 residues. The CDR3: CASSLMGSTGELFF. Here the CDR3 DNA reads TGTGCCAGCAGCTTGATGGGGAGCACCGGGGAGCTGTTTTTT.

This clonotype has only a few counts. The chain recombines TRBV6-5 with TRBJ1-5, with 7 bases matching TRBD1. V was pared by 2 bases and J by 7 bases, with 2 bases of the junction left unmatched. The CDR3 is made up of 13 amino acids. Germline-derived CDR1 and CDR2 are MNHEY and SVGAGI. The CDR3: CASSYTGAQPQHF. The CDR3 bases are TGTGCCAGCAGTTACACAGGGGCCCAGCCCCAGCATTTT.

The gene calls are TRBV12-3 or TRBV12-4 and TRBJ2-7, with 8 bases identical to TRBD1. The length of the CDR3 is 14 residues. The trim removed 6 bases at V and 5 bases at J, leaving 9 bases unmatched. CDR3 loop: CASSATRGQNEQYF. The CDR3 DNA reads as TGTGCCAGCAGCGCGACCAGGGGGCAGAACGAGCAGTACTTC.

The rearrangement joins TRBV28 to TRBJ1-1, with D possibly TRBD1 on 5 matching bases. This CDR3 is 14 amino acids long. The ends were cut back, 5 bases at V and 0 bases at J, with 10 bases in the middle. The germline CDR1 and CDR2 sequences are MDHEN and SYDVKM. CDR3 protein: CASSPRGVNTEAFF. The CDR3 DNA follows: TGTGCCAGCAGTCCAAGGGGAGTGAACACTGAAGCTTTCTTT.

In regard to this clonotype: One end of the junction is discordant with germline, which a read error may explain. In DNA, the CDR3 is TGTGCTAGCAGCTTAGGTCCCAGGGTAGGCGAGACCCAGTACTTC. Translating gives CASSLGPRVGETQYF. The rearrangement joins TRBV7-7 to TRBJ2-5, with TRBD1 as a possible D gene (5 bases). The CDR3 is 15 amino acids. In germline, CDR1 is SSHAT, CDR2 FNYEAQ (reference sequence). Full variable domain (missing parts from reference TRBV7-7 and TRBJ2-5): GAGVSQSPRYKVTKRGQDVTLRCDPISSHATLYWYQQALGQGPEFLTYFNYEAQPDKSGLPSDRFSAERPEGSISTLTIQRTEQRDSAMYRCASSLGPRVGETQYFGPGTRLLVL.

This chain uses TRBV5-1 with TRBJ2-2, with TRBD2 identical over 7 bases. From germline, CDR1 is SGHRS and CDR2 YFSETQ. V dropped 3 bases and J dropped 6; count of bases not matched to a gene: 5. The length of the CDR3 is 14 residues. The CDR3 region has the DNA TGCGCCAGCAGCTCGGGACTACGGGCCGGGGAGCTGTTTTTT. It encodes CASSSGLRAGELFF.